The 9 T cell receptor beta chains below come from one sample, sequenced in a study of CD8 T cells in ankylosing spondylitis. TCRdb itself ran the 5' RACE reads through MiXCR, one entry per CDR3 protein. The profile shows a few hundred thousand distinct CDR3 sequences, about 18% of them singletons. Sequencing was carried out using blood, either unsorted or a sorted T cell fraction (not recorded which). The source of these receptors is a male donor with ankylosing spondylitis or in good health (not recorded which).

The rearrangement links TRBV18 to TRBJ1-2; D is ambiguous. Germline CDR1 KGHSH, CDR2 LQKENI. This CDR3 comprises 14 residues. V gave up 2 bases and J gave up 5 bases, with 12 bases separating them. The CDR3 nucleotides are TGTGCCAGCTCACCAAGCGGAGACGATTATGGCTACACCTTC. This encodes CASSPSGDDYGYTF.

This clonotype was found a few times. The rearrangement uses TRBV27 and TRBJ2-7, with D hard to call. Deletions cut 0 bases from V and 0 bases from J, with 9 bases between. The CDR3 runs to 15 residues. CDR1 and CDR2 from the germline V gene are MNHEY and SMNVEV (reference sequence). CDR3 in amino acids: CASSLSPATSYEQYF. CDR3 nucleotide sequence: TGTGCCAGCAGTTTATCACCGGCGACCTCCTACGAGCAGTACTTC.

The chain carries TRBV11-2 and TRBJ2-7; D may match TRBD1 or TRBD2 (5 bases each). The CDR3 sequence is 13 residues long. Trimming pared 5 bases from V and 1 base from J, leaving 9 bases between. Germline values: CDR1 SGHAT, CDR2 FQNNGV. The CDR3 spells CASSMGPSYEQYF. CDR3 sequence (DNA): TGTGCCAGCAGCATGGGACCATCCTACGAGCAGTACTTC.

The genes are TRBV5-1 and TRBJ2-1, with a tentative D call TRBD2 (6 bases). The ends were cut back, 3 bases at V and 3 bases at J, with 16 bases in the middle. Germline V CDR1 and CDR2: SGHRS, YFSETQ. This CDR3 has 16 residues. CDR3 amino acids: CASSSPQTRVYNEQFF. The DNA of the CDR3 is TGCGCCAGCAGCTCTCCTCAGACTAGGGTCTACAATGAGCAGTTCTTC. The full variable domain, completed using reference TRBV5-1 and TRBJ2-1, is KAGVTQTPRYLIKTRGQQVTLSCSPISGHRSVSWYQQTPGQGLQFLFEYFSETQRNKGNFPGRFSGRQFSNSRSEMNVSTLELGDSALYLCASSSPQTRVYNEQFFGPGTRLTVL.

There are a few counts of this clonotype. The chain carries TRBV12-3 or TRBV12-4 and TRBJ2-7, with D tentatively TRBD2 (5 bases). This CDR3 spans 14 amino acids. The V end lost 1 base, the J end lost 0 bases, and 7 bases lay between the germline ends. CDR3 sequence reads: CASSLGRVSYEQYF. The CDR3 bases are TGTGCCAGCAGTTTAGGGCGGGTCTCCTACGAGCAGTACTTC.

Sample share makes this clonotype medium-sized. The rearrangement links TRBV9 to TRBJ2-5, with D possibly matching TRBD2 (5 bases). V lost 0 bases and J lost 1, with 10 bases in between. The CDR3 has 15 amino acids. CDR1 SGDLS and CDR2 YYNGEE come from the germline V gene. CDR3 loop: CASSVVGAVQETQYF. The CDR3 nucleotides read TGTGCCAGCAGCGTAGTAGGAGCGGTCCAAGAGACCCAGTACTTC.

The V call is TRBV3-1, the J call TRBJ2-2; the D is unclear. Germline values: CDR1 LGHDT, CDR2 YNNKEL (reference sequence). V lost 7 bases to trimming and J lost 3 bases, with 15 bases between them. This CDR3 spans 15 amino acids. CDR3: CASTQGLLHTGELFF. In DNA, the CDR3 is TGTGCCAGCACTCAAGGGTTACTGCACACCGGGGAGCTGTTTTTT.

This rearrangement joins TRBV4-1 to TRBJ1-1; TRBD1 might be the D (6 bases). Germline V gives CDR1 MGHRA, CDR2 YSYEKL. V was pared by 2 bases and J by 10 bases, with 14 bases between. This CDR3 comprises 13 residues. Here the CDR3 reads CASSQLQGTGAFF. For the CDR3, the DNA is TGCGCCAGCAGCCAACTACAGGGAACCGGAGCTTTCTTT.

This chain joins TRBV6-1 and TRBJ2-7; possible D gene TRBD1, 6 bases. Looked up from germline, CDR1 is MNHNS and CDR2 is SASEGT. CDR3 length: 16 residues. V lost 2 bases and J lost 0, with 14 bases in between. The CDR3 DNA sequence: TGTGCCAGCAGTGAAAAACAGGGCTTCCTCTCCTACGAGCAGTACTTC. Encoded protein: CASSEKQGFLSYEQYF.